Listed below are T cell receptor beta chains from one sample, sequenced in a study of shared clonotypes between healthy human individuals. TCRdb keeps only in-frame clones here, not all; method: immunoSEQ multiplex PCR. This table holds 2,500,000 or so clones, under 95% found once. Material: naive CD4+ T cells from PBMCs. These receptor sequences come from a man between 18 and 29 years old in good health. Some clones in this sample may be carry-over from other donors' samples. CDR3s include the opening cysteine and the closing phenylalanine or tryptophan. The order of the fields is V gene, D gene, clone size, J gene, CDR3 DNA, CDR3 protein. D genes are given only for firm matches. Clone size is given for some rows only: seen once, a few or many times, or a class if the clone is expanded.

TRBV18	-	few	TRBJ2-5	TGTGCCAGCTCCCCTCAAGAGACCCAGTACTTC	CASSPQETQYF
TRBV19	-	once	TRBJ2-3	TGTGCCAGTAGATTTGCTACAGATACGCAGTATTTT	CASRFATDTQYF
TRBV30	TRBD2	-	TRBJ2-7	TGTGCCTGGAAATATGGGGGAGGATACGGAGCGGGAGCGTGGGAGGTGTACGAGCAGTACTTC	CAWKYGGGYGAGAWEVYEQYF
TRBV5-1	TRBD2	-	TRBJ2-1	TGCGCCAGCAGCTTACACCTTAGCGGGAGCTACAATGAGCAGTTCTTC	CASSLHLSGSYNEQFF
TRBV10-3	TRBD1	-	TRBJ1-6	TGTGCCATCAAAGGACAGGTGGACTCACCCCTCCACTTT	CAIKGQVDSPLHF
TRBV28	TRBD1	-	TRBJ2-7	TGTGCCAGCAGGGTACAGGGGTACGAGCAGTACTTC	CASRVQGYEQYF
TRBV2	TRBD1	-	TRBJ2-4	TGTGCCAGCAAGAACACAGGGGCAGGAGACATTCAGTACTTC	CASKNTGAGDIQYF
TRBV10-3	TRBD2	-	TRBJ2-1	TGTGCCATCGGGGGTACGACTAGCGGGGATTACAATGAGCAGTTCTTC	CAIGGTTSGDYNEQFF
TRBV18	-	-	TRBJ2-2	TGTGCCAGCTCACCACTAGGCGGGTCGTTGAACACCGGGGAGCTGTTTTTT	CASSPLGGSLNTGELFF
TRBV11-3	TRBD1	-	TRBJ2-3	TGTGCCAGCAGCTCAACAGGGGCAGATACGCAGTATTTT	CASSSTGADTQYF
TRBV5-8	-	-	TRBJ1-4	TGTGCCAGCAGCCCCCGGTTGGTCCCTAATGAAAAACTGTTTTTT	CASSPRLVPNEKLFF
TRBV6-6	-	-	TRBJ1-5	TGTGCCAGCGGGGGCAATCAGCCCCAGCATTTT	CASGGNQPQHF
TRBV6-5	TRBD1	-	TRBJ1-1	TGTGCCAGCAGGAAGGGACAGACGAACACTGAAGCTTTCTTT	CASRKGQTNTEAFF
TRBV27	-	-	TRBJ2-5	TGTGCCAGCAGTCCTCGCGGACAGTTCATTGAGACCCAGTACTTC	CASSPRGQFIETQYF
TRBV28	-	-	TRBJ2-7	TGTGTCAGCAGCCCGCGGGACAGACCCTACGAGCAGTACTTC	CVSSPRDRPYEQYF
TRBV6-6	-	-	TRBJ2-7	TGTGCCAGCACCCCACGTGGGGGGACCCTCTACGAGCAGTACTTC	CASTPRGGTLYEQYF
TRBV29-1	-	-	TRBJ1-1	TGCAGCGTGCAGACTCCCACTGAAGCTTTCTTT	CSVQTPTEAFF
TRBV27	-	-	TRBJ2-2	TGTGCCAGCAGCCGGATTGGAGCTCAGAACACCGGGGAGCTGTTTTTT	CASSRIGAQNTGELFF
TRBV25-1	-	-	TRBJ1-3	TGTGCCAGCGGCGAGACGGGGGTGGGAAACACCATATATTTT	CASGETGVGNTIYF
TRBV7-8	-	-	TRBJ2-7	TGTGCCAGCAGCTTGCAGACTCAAACCTACGAGCAGTACTTC	CASSLQTQTYEQYF
TRBV7-9	-	-	TRBJ1-4	TGTGCCAGCAGCGGGACGGAGGGGAGTAATGAAAAACTGTTTTTT	CASSGTEGSNEKLFF
TRBV28	-	few	TRBJ1-1	TGTGCCAGCCCGTCGGACACTGAAGCTTTCTTT	CASPSDTEAFF
TRBV7-9	TRBD1	-	TRBJ1-3	TGTGCCAGCAGCTCCGGGCTATCGGGGGACAGCTCTGGAAACACCATATATTTT	CASSSGLSGDSSGNTIYF
TRBV14	-	-	TRBJ1-5	TGTGCCAGCACCCCAAATGAAGTCGCTAATCAGCCCCAGCATTTT	CASTPNEVANQPQHF
TRBV7-2	-	-	TRBJ2-2	TGTGCCAGCAGCTTAAGGTTTGGGGTGGAGCTGTTTTTT	CASSLRFGVELFF
TRBV9	TRBD2	-	TRBJ2-1	TGTGCCAGCAGCGAAACCGGGACTAGCCCTAACAATGAGCAGTTCTTC	CASSETGTSPNNEQFF
TRBV19	-	-	TRBJ2-2	TGTGCCAGTAGTATAGATAGGGGGTCCGGGGAGCTGTTTTTT	CASSIDRGSGELFF
TRBV4-2	TRBD1	-	TRBJ2-7	TGTGCCAGCAGCCAAGATGGCAAAAGACAGGGCTGGGTAGACGAGCAGTACTTC	CASSQDGKRQGWVDEQYF
TRBV27	TRBD2	-	TRBJ2-5	TGTGCCAGCAGTCCCAGGACTAGCGCCCAAGAGACCCAGTACTTC	CASSPRTSAQETQYF
TRBV27	TRBD1	few	TRBJ1-1	TGTGCCAGCAGCCGGGACAGGCGGAGGGCGGCTTTCTTT	CASSRDRRRAAFF
TRBV7-8	TRBD1	-	TRBJ1-1	TGTGCCAGCAGCCCAATGACAGGGGCTGAAGCTTTCTTT	CASSPMTGAEAFF
TRBV7-2	-	-	TRBJ2-2	TGTGCCAGCAGCTTACATCGAGCGGTGAACACCGGGGAGCTGTTTTTT	CASSLHRAVNTGELFF
TRBV6-5	TRBD2	-	TRBJ2-2	TGTGCCAGCAGAGCGGGAGGGCCCGGGGAGCTGTTTTTT	CASRAGGPGELFF
TRBV29-1	-	few	TRBJ1-1	TGCAGCGTTGAGGGTGGCGTCGGCACTGAAGCTTTCTTT	CSVEGGVGTEAFF
TRBV28	TRBD2	-	TRBJ2-1	TGTGCCAGCAGTTCCTGGACTAGGACCTACAATGAGCAGTTCTTC	CASSSWTRTYNEQFF
TRBV6-1	-	-	TRBJ1-1	TGTGCCACCGACAAGAACACTGAAGCTTTCTTT	CATDKNTEAFF
TRBV30	-	-	TRBJ2-6	TGTGCCTGGACGGGGGCTGGGGCCAACGTCCTGACTTTC	CAWTGAGANVLTF
TRBV28	-	once	TRBJ1-3	TGTGCCAGCAGCAGAACAGGGTTTTCTGGAAACACCATATATTTT	CASSRTGFSGNTIYF
TRBV7-8	TRBD1	-	TRBJ2-6	TGTGCCAGCAGGGGACAGGGGGCAACTGGGGCCAACGTCCTGACTTTC	CASRGQGATGANVLTF
TRBV18	-	-	TRBJ2-2	TGTGCCAGCTCACCCGGCGGGACGAACACCGGGGAGCTGTTTTTT	CASSPGGTNTGELFF
TRBV28	-	-	TRBJ2-1	TGTGCCAGCAGCCCTAGGATAAACCGGCAGTTCTTC	CASSPRINRQFF
TRBV9	-	-	TRBJ2-2	TGTGCCAGCAGTCTCTTCAACACCGGGGAGCTGTTTTTT	CASSLFNTGELFF
TRBV19	-	-	TRBJ2-3	TGTGCCAGTAGTACCCCCCGACTAGGAGATACGCAGTATTTT	CASSTPRLGDTQYF
TRBV5-1	-	-	TRBJ2-7	TGCGCCAGCAACCTAGGACCCAGGGCCGGGGACGAGCAGTACTTC	CASNLGPRAGDEQYF
TRBV5-4	-	once	TRBJ2-3	TGTGCCAGCAGCCCACCCGGGCGCACAGATACGCAGTATTTT	CASSPPGRTDTQYF
TRBV19	-	-	TRBJ2-7	TGTGCCACGGGACTTTCCGGGGTCGAGCAGTACTTC	CATGLSGVEQYF
TRBV2	-	-	TRBJ1-6	TGTGCCAGCAGTGGGGACATTCCCTCACCCCTCCACTTT	CASSGDIPSPLHF
TRBV4-1	TRBD1	-	TRBJ1-1	TGCGCCAGCAGTAGGCAGGGGGGGAGTCCCCAACGGACTGAAGCTTTCTTT	CASSRQGGSPQRTEAFF
TRBV30	-	-	TRBJ1-3	TGTGCCTGGGTTTTACAGGGATCTGGAAACACCATATATTTT	CAWVLQGSGNTIYF
TRBV11-2	TRBD2	-	TRBJ2-1	TGTGCCAGCAGCCTCGGACTAGCGGGAGGCACTGAGCAGTTCTTC	CASSLGLAGGTEQFF
TRBV5-1	-	-	TRBJ2-7	TGCGCCAGCAGCTTGGGGACAGCTTCCTACGAGCAGTACTTC	CASSLGTASYEQYF
TRBV7-8	TRBD2	-	TRBJ2-3	TGTGCCAGCAGCTTAGGAGGGACTAGCGGGAGGGCCCCGCAGTATTTT	CASSLGGTSGRAPQYF
TRBV7-2	TRBD2	-	TRBJ2-3	TGTGCCAGCAGCTGGGGACTAGCGCACACAGATACGCAGTATTTT	CASSWGLAHTDTQYF
TRBV9	TRBD2	-	TRBJ2-5	TGTGCCAGCAGCGCGGGTTCGGGGGGACAAGAGACCCAGTACTTC	CASSAGSGGQETQYF
TRBV19	-	-	TRBJ2-4	TGTGCCACCCGTAAACTCGAAAACATTCAGTACTTC	CATRKLENIQYF
TRBV18	-	-	TRBJ1-2	TGTGCCAGCTCACCGCAGCCTAGCTATGGCTACACCTTC	CASSPQPSYGYTF
TRBV19	-	-	TRBJ1-5	TGTGCCAGTAGCCCAACAGGGATCAATCAGCCCCAGCATTTT	CASSPTGINQPQHF
TRBV28	-	few	TRBJ1-1	TGTGCCAGCAGCCTGAATGACAGACCTGAAGCTTTCTTT	CASSLNDRPEAFF
TRBV30	TRBD2	-	TRBJ2-5	TGTGCCTGCGTAGGGACTAGCGGGAGGAGTATTCGGGAGACCCAGTACTTC	CACVGTSGRSIRETQYF